This T cell receptor beta chain originates from a study of T cells in Graves' hyperthyroidism and ophthalmopathy. The table lists this clonotype with many counts. RNA transcripts gave rise to amplified TCR beta CDR3 regions. HTBI primers were used for first-round RT-PCR of the TCR CDR3. One entry per CDR3 protein results from TCRdb running MiXCR on the multiplex PCR reads. The sample shows roughly 660,000 distinct CDR3 sequences, 15% to 20% of them seen only once. The authors deemed Graves' hyperthyroidism stable absent ophthalmopathy progression within 18 months. The study enrolled patients aged 18 to 65 with newly diagnosed hyperthyroidism of under 2 months' duration. Each diagnosis drew on symptoms, thyroxine, TRAb, thyroid ultrasound and orbital computed tomography findings. The receptor was derived from a man aged 45-65 years with Graves' hyperthyroidism. Sequencing used blood.

Here the CDR3 reads CASSYSVTGQWTGELFF. The CDR3 DNA follows: TGTGCCAGCAGTTACTCTGTGACAGGGCAATGGACCGGGGAGCTGTTTTTT. J is TRBJ2-2 and V is TRBV6-5; 7 positions agree with TRBD1. This CDR3 has 17 residues. Germline V gene sequence: CDR1 MNHEY, CDR2 SVGAGI. V lost 0 bases and J lost 5; bases outside the gene matches: 9.